These T cell receptor beta chains were read from a single sample in a study of CD8+CD57+ T cells in acquired aplastic anemia. TCRdb processed the reads anew with MiXCR; each CDR3 protein has one entry. The sample has about 110,000 distinct CDR3 sequences; about half are singletons. The sequencing input was sorted CD4+, CD8+, or CD8+CD57+ T cells (not recorded which) from PBMCs. These receptors originate from a human donor in good health, serving as a control. The CDR3 runs from the conserved cysteine through the conserved F or W. A D gene is named only where the DNA matches it firmly. Clone size is stated in some rows and not others, as once, few, many or a class when expanded.

J gene | clone size | V gene | D gene | CDR3 DNA | CDR3 protein
TRBJ2-5 | many | TRBV6-5 | . | TGTGCCAGCAGTCCACACCGCCAAGAGACCCAGTACTTC | CASSPHRQETQYF
TRBJ2-3 | few | TRBV25-1 | TRBD2 | TGTGCCAGCAGTGAATCAGCGGGGGGGCCAACAGATACGCAGTATTTT | CASSESAGGPTDTQYF
TRBJ2-7 | . | TRBV19 | . | TGTGCCAGTAGTATTTACAGTAGCCACGAGCAGTACTTC | CASSIYSSHEQYF
TRBJ1-5 | few | TRBV6-7 | . | TGTGCCAGCAGTTACCCGGGTGGAGGGCGGGTGCCCCAGCATTTT | CASSYPGGGRVPQHF
TRBJ2-3 | few | TRBV27 | . | TGTGCCAGCGGCCTTGGCGATACGCAGTATTTT | CASGLGDTQYF
TRBJ1-1 | . | TRBV6-5 | . | TGTGCCAGCAGTTACGGAAGGGGCACTGAAGCTTTCTTT | CASSYGRGTEAFF
TRBJ2-3 | many | TRBV11-1 | TRBD1 | TGTGCCAGCAGCGGTGGGACAGGGAGCACAGATACGCAGTATTTT | CASSGGTGSTDTQYF
TRBJ1-6 | . | TRBV4-1 | . | TGCGCCAGCAGCCAAGTCGGAAGACCCCTCCACTTT | CASSQVGRPLHF
TRBJ2-7 | . | TRBV5-1 | . | TGCGACAGCAGCGCTCGGACGGGCAGGTGGGAGCAGTACTTC | CDSSARTGRWEQYF
TRBJ1-4 | . | TRBV2 | . | TGTGCCAGCACGGCAGGGAGGTACGAAAAACTGTTTTTT | CASTAGRYEKLFF
TRBJ2-7 | . | TRBV25-1 | . | TGTGCCAGCAGTGGGGGGGCAGGGGCTTCCTACGAGCAGTACTTC | CASSGGAGASYEQYF
TRBJ1-2 | . | TRBV5-4 | . | TGTGCCAGCAGTTGGGGTGGCTACACCTTC | CASSWGGYTF
TRBJ2-7 | . | TRBV7-9 | TRBD1 | TGTGCCAGCAGCTTCGCGGGGACAGGGCCCTACGAGCAGTACTTC | CASSFAGTGPYEQYF
TRBJ2-7 | . | TRBV25-1 | . | TGTGCCAGCAGTGATCCTTTGGCCTACGAGCAGTACTTC | CASSDPLAYEQYF
TRBJ1-2 | . | TRBV29-1 | . | TGCAGCGCCGAGACGGATTATGGCTACACCTTC | CSAETDYGYTF
TRBJ1-6 | medium-sized | TRBV10-3 | . | TGTGCCATCAGTGAGTCGACGGGGGCTAGTTCACCCCTCCACTTT | CAISESTGASSPLHF
TRBJ2-7 | . | TRBV25-1 | TRBD1 | TGTGCCAGCAGTATTCACGGGACAGGAGGCGAGCAGTACTTC | CASSIHGTGGEQYF
TRBJ1-3 | . | TRBV5-1 | . | TGCGCCAGCAGCTTAGGGAGAGGAAACACCATATATTTT | CASSLGRGNTIYF
TRBJ2-2 | . | TRBV10-3 | TRBD1 | TGTGCCATCAGGGCCGGGACAGGGCACACCGGGGAGCTGTTTTTT | CAIRAGTGHTGELFF
TRBJ2-7 | . | TRBV15 | . | TGTGCCACCAGCAGAGATCTAACAGGGAGCTCCTACGAGCAGTACTTC | CATSRDLTGSSYEQYF
TRBJ1-1 | . | TRBV20-1 | . | TGCAGTGCTAGAGTCCGGCGGCAGGGGACGGATGAAGCTTTCTTT | CSARVRRQGTDEAFF
TRBJ2-1 | . | TRBV25-1 | TRBD2 | TGTGCCAGCAGCCCAATACAAAGGAGCCTGCCTGGCGGGGGGGCCGATGAGCAGTTCTTC | CASSPIQRSLPGGGADEQFF
TRBJ1-5 | . | TRBV7-8 | . | TGTGCCAGCAGCTCGACAGGTGTTCAGCCCCAGCATTTT | CASSSTGVQPQHF
TRBJ1-1 | many | TRBV12-3/TRBV12-4 | . | TGTGCCAGCACCGCCGGGGGCATGGGAGCTTTCTTT | CASTAGGMGAFF
TRBJ2-7 | . | TRBV11-2 | . | TGTGCCAGCAGCGCGGGTCCTTACGAGCAGTACTTC | CASSAGPYEQYF
TRBJ2-1 | . | TRBV15 | . | TGTGCCACCAGCAGAGTATCTGAGCAGTTCTTC | CATSRVSEQFF
TRBJ2-7 | . | TRBV7-8 | . | TGTGCCAGCAGCCGAAGAAGTGACTACGAGCAGTACTTC | CASSRRSDYEQYF
TRBJ1-5 | many | TRBV12-3/TRBV12-4 | TRBD1 | TGTGCCAGCAGTTCCCGGACAGGGGGGAATAGCCAGCCCCAGCATTTT | CASSSRTGGNSQPQHF